The table lists the clone carrying this T cell receptor beta chain with a few counts. Its antigen is undetermined. These data are taken from a study of cytomegalovirus exposure and HLA in healthy donors. PCR involved 60 Vbeta and 13 Jbeta primers. TCRdb's table, derived via immunoSEQ multiplex PCR, lists solely in-frame clones and lacks some. The profile shows 100,000 to 150,000 clones, around 9% of them singletons. General study results and limits: The analysis excluded some indistinguishable V segments, including TRBV6-2 and TRBV6-3. Roughly uniform sequencing depth across donors was assumed, possibly incorrectly. The authors considered a cluster of highly shared sequence variants likely to be a sequencing artifact. The study listed some 160 cytomegalovirus-associated TCR beta chains.

With 6 bases removed from V and 2 bases from J, the gap between germline ends came to 10 bases. Germline-derived CDR1 and CDR2 are MNHEY and SVGAGI. The length of the CDR3 is 13 residues. Sequencing input: PBMCs. The TCR was taken from a man in his forties or fifties in good health and CMV-seronegative. The chain couples TRBV6-5 to TRBJ1-2, with a possible D match to TRBD1 (6 bases). CDR3 nucleotide sequence: TGTGCCAGCAGGGAAACAGGGAACTATGGCTACACCTTC. Protein: CASRETGNYGYTF.